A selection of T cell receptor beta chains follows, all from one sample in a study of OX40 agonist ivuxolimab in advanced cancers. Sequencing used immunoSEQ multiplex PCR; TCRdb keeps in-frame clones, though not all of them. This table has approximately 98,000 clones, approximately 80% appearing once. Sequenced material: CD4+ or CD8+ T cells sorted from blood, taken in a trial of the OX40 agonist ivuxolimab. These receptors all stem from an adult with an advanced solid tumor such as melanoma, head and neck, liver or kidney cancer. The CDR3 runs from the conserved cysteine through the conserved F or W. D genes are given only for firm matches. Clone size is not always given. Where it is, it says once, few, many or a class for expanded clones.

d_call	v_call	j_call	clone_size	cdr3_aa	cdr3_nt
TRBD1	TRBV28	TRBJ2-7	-	CASRPRGTGGDEQYF	TGTGCCAGCAGGCCAAGGGGGACAGGGGGCGACGAGCAGTACTTC
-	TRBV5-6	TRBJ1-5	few	CASSSRGQPQHF	TGTGCCAGCAGCTCCAGGGGTCAGCCCCAGCATTTT
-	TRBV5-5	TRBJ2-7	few	CASSPFSYEQYF	TGTGCCAGCAGCCCCTTCTCCTACGAGCAGTACTTC
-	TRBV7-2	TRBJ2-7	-	CASSFFPYEQYF	TGTGCCAGCAGCTTTTTCCCCTACGAGCAGTACTTC
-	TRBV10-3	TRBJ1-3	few	CAISEEHGNTIYF	TGTGCCATCAGTGAGGAGCATGGAAACACCATATATTTT
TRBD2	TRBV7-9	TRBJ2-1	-	CASSFELAGEIEQFF	TGTGCCAGCAGCTTCGAACTAGCGGGAGAGATTGAGCAGTTCTTC
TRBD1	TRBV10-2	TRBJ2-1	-	CASSESPGQGWLF	TGCGCCAGCAGTGAGTCGCCGGGACAGGGCTGGCTCTTC
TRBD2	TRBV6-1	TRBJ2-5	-	CASSVAGGTQETQYF	TGTGCCAGCAGTGTAGCGGGAGGGACCCAAGAGACCCAGTACTTC
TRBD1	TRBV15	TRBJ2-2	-	CATSMRDSTGELFF	TGTGCCACCAGCATGAGGGACAGCACCGGGGAGCTGTTTTTT
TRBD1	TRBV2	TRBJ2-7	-	CASSALGQGAYEQYF	TGTGCCAGCAGTGCCCTGGGACAGGGGGCCTACGAGCAGTACTTC
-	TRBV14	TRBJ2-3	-	CASSPGRGADTQYF	TGTGCCAGCAGCCCCGGAAGGGGCGCGGATACGCAGTATTTT
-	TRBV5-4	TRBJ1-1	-	CASSNSNVNTEAFF	TGTGCCAGCTCGAACTCAAACGTGAACACTGAAGCTTTCTTT
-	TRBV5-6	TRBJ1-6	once	CASSQIDTGGRSPLHF	TGTGCCAGCAGCCAGATTGACACAGGCGGACGTTCACCCCTCCACTTT
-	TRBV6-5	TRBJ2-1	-	CASSTSGALYNEQFF	TGTGCCAGCAGTACCTCGGGGGCGCTCTACAATGAGCAGTTCTTC
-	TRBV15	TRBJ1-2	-	CATSRDRQKGYTF	TGTGCCACCAGCAGAGATCGACAGAAAGGCTACACCTTC
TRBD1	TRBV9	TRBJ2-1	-	CASSVGDRGYNEQFF	TGTGCCAGCAGCGTAGGGGACAGGGGGTACAATGAGCAGTTCTTC
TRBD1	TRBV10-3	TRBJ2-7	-	CAIGTASHEQYF	TGTGCCATCGGGACAGCATCCCACGAGCAGTACTTC
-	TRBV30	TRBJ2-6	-	CAWSTGTGANVLTF	TGTGCCTGGAGCACAGGGACTGGGGCCAACGTCCTGACTTTC
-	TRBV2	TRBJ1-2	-	CASSPRGGYTF	TGTGCCAGCAGTCCCAGGGGCGGCTACACCTTC
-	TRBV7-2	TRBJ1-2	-	CASSPQTGSGLYGYTF	TGTGCCAGCAGCCCCCAGACGGGCTCAGGTCTCTATGGCTACACCTTC
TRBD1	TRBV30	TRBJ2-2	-	CAWNGQGSGELFF	TGTGCCTGGAATGGACAGGGGTCCGGGGAGCTGTTTTTT
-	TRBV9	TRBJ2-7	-	CASSAQGGSYEQYF	TGTGCCAGCAGCGCACAGGGTGGGTCCTACGAGCAGTACTTC
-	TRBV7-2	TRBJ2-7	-	CASSSARRYEQYF	TGTGCCAGCAGCTCTGCGCGCCGATACGAGCAGTACTTC
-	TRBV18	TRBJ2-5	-	CASSRRGDRQETQYF	TGTGCCAGCTCACGCCGTGGGGACCGTCAAGAGACCCAGTACTTC
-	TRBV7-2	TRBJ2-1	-	CASSSRGPGYNEQFF	TGTGCCAGCAGCTCACGAGGTCCAGGCTACAATGAGCAGTTCTTC
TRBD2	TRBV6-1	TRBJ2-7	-	CASSAVSGTQGEQYF	TGTGCCAGCAGTGCCGTTAGCGGGACCCAGGGCGAGCAGTACTTC
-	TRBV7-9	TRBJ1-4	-	CASSAALGVREKLFF	TGTGCCAGCAGCGCAGCCCTGGGGGTACGGGAAAAACTGTTTTTT
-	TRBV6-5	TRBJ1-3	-	CASSYKAASSGNTIYF	TGTGCCAGCAGTTACAAGGCGGCCTCCTCTGGAAACACCATATATTTT
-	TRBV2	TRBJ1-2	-	CASSGAEDYGYTF	TGTGCCAGCAGTGGGGCAGAAGACTATGGCTACACCTTC
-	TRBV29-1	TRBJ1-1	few	CSVAPVMNTEAFF	TGCAGCGTTGCCCCAGTCATGAACACTGAAGCTTTCTTT
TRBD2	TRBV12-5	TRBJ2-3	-	CASGSLAGTFLDTQYF	TGTGCTAGTGGTTCACTAGCGGGGACATTTTTGGATACGCAGTATTTT
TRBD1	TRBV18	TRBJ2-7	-	CASSQGQGGLYEQYF	TGTGCCAGCTCACAAGGACAGGGGGGATTATACGAGCAGTACTTC
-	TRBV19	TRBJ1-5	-	CASSKMGSNQPQHF	TGTGCCAGTAGTAAAATGGGGAGCAATCAGCCCCAGCATTTT
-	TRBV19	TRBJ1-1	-	CASSITVNTEAFF	TGTGCCAGTAGTATCACAGTGAACACTGAAGCTTTCTTT
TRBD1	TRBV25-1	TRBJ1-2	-	CASSESGPTGEFGYTF	TGTGCCAGCAGTGAATCCGGGCCGACAGGGGAGTTTGGCTACACCTTC
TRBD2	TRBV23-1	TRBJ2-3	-	CASSQSKTSASTDTQYF	TGCGCCAGCAGTCAATCAAAAACTAGCGCCAGCACAGATACGCAGTATTTT
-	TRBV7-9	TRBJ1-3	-	CASSAAPGNTIYF	TGTGCCAGCAGCGCAGCCCCTGGAAACACCATATATTTT
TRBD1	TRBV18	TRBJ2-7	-	CASSPPGQIHEQYF	TGTGCCAGCTCACCACCGGGACAGATCCACGAGCAGTACTTC
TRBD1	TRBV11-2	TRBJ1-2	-	CASSQTPGTEYGYTF	TGTGCCAGCAGCCAAACCCCGGGGACAGAATATGGCTACACCTTC